This T cell receptor beta chain came from a study of shared clonotypes between healthy human individuals. In germline, CDR1 is MDHEN, CDR2 SYDVKM. This CDR3 spans 14 amino acids. Deletions cut 4 bases from V and 5 bases from J, with 14 bases between. Notes on this clone: The antigen is unknown.

Repertoires were generated with immunoSEQ multiplex PCR, while TCRdb's copy carries only in-frame clones and drops some. The sample has a few million clones; 90% to 96% are singletons. Findings and caveats of the study: When naive CD4 clonotypes were compared across a handful of donors, about 4.9% were shared.

The clonotype originates from a man aged 18 to 30 in good health. The rearrangement joins TRBV28 to TRBJ1-1, with D hard to call. Sequencing was done on a sample of naive CD4+ T cells sorted from blood. Subset described: CD45RA+ positively selected. CDR3 region: CASSSTLRGTEAFF. The CDR3 DNA follows: TGTGCCAGCAGTTCAACCCTTCGTGGGACTGAAGCTTTCTTT.